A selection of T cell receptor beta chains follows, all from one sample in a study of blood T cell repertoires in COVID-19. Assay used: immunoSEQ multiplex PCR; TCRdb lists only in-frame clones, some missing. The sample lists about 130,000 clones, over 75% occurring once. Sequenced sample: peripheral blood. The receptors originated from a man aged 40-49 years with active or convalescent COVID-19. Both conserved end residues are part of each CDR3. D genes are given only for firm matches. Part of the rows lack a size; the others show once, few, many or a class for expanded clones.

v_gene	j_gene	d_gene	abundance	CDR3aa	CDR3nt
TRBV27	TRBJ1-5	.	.	CASSLFGRGNQPQHF	TGTGCCAGCAGCCTTTTTGGCAGGGGAAATCAGCCCCAGCATTTT
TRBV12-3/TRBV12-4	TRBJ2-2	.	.	CASTTGVTGELFF	TGTGCCAGCACCACCGGGGTTACCGGGGAGCTGTTTTTT
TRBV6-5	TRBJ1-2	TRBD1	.	CASSYSGGADYGYTF	TGTGCCAGCAGTTACTCAGGGGGCGCAGACTATGGCTACACCTTC
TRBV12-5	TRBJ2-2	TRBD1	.	CASGLGQGGTGELFF	TGTGCTAGTGGCCTCGGACAGGGAGGCACCGGGGAGCTGTTTTTT
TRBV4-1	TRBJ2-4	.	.	CASSQEQGSAKNIQYF	TGCGCCAGCAGCCAGGAACAGGGAAGCGCCAAAAACATTCAGTACTTC
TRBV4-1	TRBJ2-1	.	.	CASSQESFAGITSNEQFF	TGCGCCAGCAGCCAAGAATCGTTCGCAGGGATAACATCCAATGAGCAGTTCTTC
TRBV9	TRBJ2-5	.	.	CASSLGAKETQYF	TGTGCCAGCAGCTTAGGGGCCAAAGAGACCCAGTACTTC
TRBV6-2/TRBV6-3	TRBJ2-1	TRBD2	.	CASSFSGVEQFF	TGTGCCAGCAGTTTTAGCGGGGTTGAGCAGTTCTTC
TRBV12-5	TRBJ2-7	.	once	CASGFGGLGEQYF	TGTGCTAGTGGTTTTGGGGGCCTGGGCGAGCAGTACTTC
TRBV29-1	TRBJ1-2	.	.	CSVEAFYGYTF	TGCAGCGTCGAAGCTTTCTATGGCTACACCTTC
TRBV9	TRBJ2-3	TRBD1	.	CASSVKGQGADTQYF	TGTGCCAGCAGCGTAAAGGGACAGGGGGCAGATACGCAGTATTTT
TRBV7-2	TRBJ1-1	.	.	CASSLRQVTEAFF	TGTGCCAGCAGCTTACGACAGGTCACTGAAGCTTTCTTT
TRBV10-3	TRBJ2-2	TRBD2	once	CAISERSGGPGELFF	TGTGCCATCAGTGAACGTAGCGGGGGCCCCGGGGAGCTGTTTTTT
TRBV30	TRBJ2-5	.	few	CAWMAGRRVQETQYF	TGTGCCTGGATGGCCGGGAGAAGGGTACAAGAGACCCAGTACTTC
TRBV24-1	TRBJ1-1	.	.	CATSESSNTEAFF	TGTGCCACCAGTGAGTCTTCGAACACTGAAGCTTTCTTT
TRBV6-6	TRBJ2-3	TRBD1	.	CASSYNTGERDTQYF	TGTGCCAGCAGTTACAACACAGGGGAAAGAGATACGCAGTATTTT
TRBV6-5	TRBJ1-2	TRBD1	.	CASRNRDRGNYGYTF	TGTGCCAGCAGGAACCGGGACAGGGGCAACTATGGCTACACCTTC
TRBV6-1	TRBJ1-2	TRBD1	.	CASSERGQGAPYGYTF	TGTGCCAGCAGCGAAAGAGGACAGGGGGCCCCCTATGGCTACACCTTC
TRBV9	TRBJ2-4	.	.	CASSDSLAKNIQYF	TGTGCCAGCAGCGATTCCCTAGCCAAAAACATTCAGTACTTC
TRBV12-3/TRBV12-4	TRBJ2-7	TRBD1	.	CASRRTGPYEQYF	TGTGCCAGCAGGCGGACAGGACCCTACGAGCAGTACTTC
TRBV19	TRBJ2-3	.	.	CASSIDAGTDTQYF	TGTGCCAGTAGTATAGATGCGGGGACAGATACGCAGTATTTT
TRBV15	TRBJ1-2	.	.	CATSLQGVTRGYTF	TGTGCCACCAGCCTCCAAGGGGTTACACGTGGCTACACCTTC
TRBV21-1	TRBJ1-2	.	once	CASSRGDRYGYTF	TGTGCCAGCAGCCGGGGGGATCGCTATGGCTACACCTTC
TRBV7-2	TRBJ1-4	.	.	CASSLGGGRLEKLFF	TGTGCCAGCAGCTTAGGGGGGGGACGTCTGGAAAAACTGTTTTTT
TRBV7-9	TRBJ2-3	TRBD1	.	CASITPGGTGEPDTQYF	TGTGCCAGCATCACCCCAGGAGGGACAGGGGAACCAGATACGCAGTATTTT
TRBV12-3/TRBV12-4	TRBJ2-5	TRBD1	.	CASSWTGIETQYF	TGTGCCAGCAGTTGGACAGGTATCGAGACCCAGTACTTC
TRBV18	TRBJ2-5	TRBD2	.	CASSPNTALAGGLQETQYF	TGTGCCAGCTCACCAAATACGGCACTAGCGGGGGGGCTCCAAGAGACCCAGTACTTC
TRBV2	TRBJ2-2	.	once	CASRKGVTGELFF	TGTGCCAGCAGGAAGGGAGTCACCGGGGAGCTGTTTTTT
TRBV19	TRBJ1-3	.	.	CASSLGLRNTIYF	TGTGCCAGTAGTTTGGGGCTTCGGAACACCATATATTTT
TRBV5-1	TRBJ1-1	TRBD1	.	CARAGTGKEGTEAFF	TGCGCCAGAGCCGGGACAGGGAAGGAAGGGACTGAAGCTTTCTTT
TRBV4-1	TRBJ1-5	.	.	CASSHHNQPQHF	TGCGCCAGCAGCCATCACAATCAGCCCCAGCATTTT
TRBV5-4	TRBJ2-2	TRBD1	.	CASSLGGQGARSTGELFF	TGTGCCAGCAGCTTGGGCGGACAGGGGGCAAGGTCCACCGGGGAGCTGTTTTTT
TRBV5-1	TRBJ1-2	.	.	CASSWGDRPESGYTF	TGCGCCAGCAGCTGGGGAGACAGGCCGGAGAGTGGCTACACCTTC
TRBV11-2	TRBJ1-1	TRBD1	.	CASSRQGGILAFF	TGTGCCAGCAGCCGACAGGGGGGCATTTTAGCTTTCTTT
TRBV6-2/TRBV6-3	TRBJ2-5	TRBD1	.	CASSTLTGGETQYF	TGTGCCAGCAGTACCCTGACAGGGGGAGAGACCCAGTACTTC
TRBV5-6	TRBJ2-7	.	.	CASSPYATGDFYEQYF	TGTGCCAGCAGCCCATATGCCACAGGGGACTTCTACGAGCAGTACTTC
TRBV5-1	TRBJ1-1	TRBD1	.	CASSDRPGGNTEAFF	TGCGCCAGCAGCGATCGGCCAGGGGGGAACACTGAAGCTTTCTTT
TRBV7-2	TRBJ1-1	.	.	CASSPGPGSSEAFF	TGTGCCAGCAGCCCCGGGCCAGGGTCTTCTGAAGCTTTCTTT
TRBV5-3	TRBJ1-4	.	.	CARSPRSRVPGVGEKLFF	TGTGCCAGAAGCCCTCGTTCGAGGGTGCCGGGCGTGGGTGAAAAACTGTTTTTT
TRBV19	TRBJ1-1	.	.	CASSEHGGTEAFF	TGTGCCAGTAGTGAACATGGGGGGACTGAAGCTTTCTTT
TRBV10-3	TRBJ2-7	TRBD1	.	CAIMGDRVYEQYF	TGTGCCATCATGGGGGACAGGGTCTACGAGCAGTACTTC
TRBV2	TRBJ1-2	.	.	CASRTGRRDGYTF	TGTGCCAGCAGGACCGGGAGGCGGGATGGCTACACCTTC
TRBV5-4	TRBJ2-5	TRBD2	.	CASSPTPGTSGGAWETQYF	TGTGCCAGCAGCCCAACGCCTGGGACTAGCGGGGGGGCCTGGGAGACCCAGTACTTC
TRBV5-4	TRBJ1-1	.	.	CASSSGGLEYEAFF	TGTGCCAGCAGCTCCGGGGGGCTGGAGTATGAAGCTTTCTTT
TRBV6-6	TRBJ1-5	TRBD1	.	CASSPRRDRGHQQPQHF	TGTGCCAGCAGTCCCAGGCGGGACAGGGGTCATCAGCAGCCCCAGCATTTT
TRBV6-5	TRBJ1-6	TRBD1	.	CASSYLDREEPLHF	TGTGCCAGCAGTTACTTGGACAGGGAGGAACCCCTCCACTTT
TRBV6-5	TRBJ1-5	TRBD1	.	CASRRQGYNQPQHF	TGTGCCAGCAGACGACAGGGTTACAATCAGCCCCAGCATTTT
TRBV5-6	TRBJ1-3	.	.	CASSSENTIYF	TGTGCCAGCAGCTCAGAAAACACCATATATTTT
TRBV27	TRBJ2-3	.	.	CASSLSNLALSTDTQYF	TGTGCCAGCAGTTTATCGAATTTGGCCCTCAGCACAGATACGCAGTATTTT
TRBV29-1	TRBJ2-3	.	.	CSVNRGTDTQYF	TGCAGCGTAAACAGGGGCACAGATACGCAGTATTTT
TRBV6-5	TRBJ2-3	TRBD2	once	CASRDPGLAIDTQYF	TGTGCCAGCAGGGATCCGGGACTAGCAATAGATACGCAGTATTTT
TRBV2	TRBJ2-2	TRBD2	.	CASRGLAGGTGELFF	TGTGCCAGCAGGGGACTAGCGGGGGGCACCGGGGAGCTGTTTTTT
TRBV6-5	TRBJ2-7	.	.	CASTPRGGTYEQYF	TGTGCCAGTACCCCAAGGGGGGGGACTTACGAGCAGTACTTC
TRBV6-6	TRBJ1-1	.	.	CASSYSGATEAFF	TGTGCCAGCAGTTACTCGGGGGCCACTGAAGCTTTCTTT